The clone carrying this TCR beta chain was found many times. Its antigen remains unidentified. The sample is drawn from a study of T cells after yellow fever vaccination. Study context: With SMART-Seq v4 Ultra Low Input, the fractions containing low cell numbers were prepared.

Study results and limitations: FACS-sorted repertoires could harbor abundant contaminating bulk-population clonotypes. Clones from primary vaccination mostly reappeared after the booster (around 96% CD4, around 90% CD8).

Template switching by 5'RACE produced TCR cDNA, adding a universal primer site and UMIs. A single record per CDR3 protein comes from TCRdb applying MiXCR to the 5' RACE reads. The repertoire holds 250,000 to 400,000 distinct CDR3 sequences, with around 4.5% as singletons. The length of the CDR3 is 19 residues. V shed 7 bases, J shed 5 bases, and the junction held 20 bases outside the gene matches. Material: PBMCs, obtained 15 days after the yellow fever booster vaccination. The V call is TRBV12-3 or TRBV12-4, the J call TRBJ2-1; 10 bases are a match to TRBD2. The TCR originated in a man in his late teens or twenties who received the YFV17D yellow fever vaccine. The CDR3 coding sequence is TGTGCCAGCAAACTGGGCCGGACAGGGTTAACTAGCGGGGACAATGAGCAGTTCTTC. Protein: CASKLGRTGLTSGDNEQFF.